The 24 T cell receptor beta chains reported below all come from one sample, sequenced in a study of blood T cell repertoires in COVID-19. TCRdb's table, derived via immunoSEQ multiplex PCR, lists solely in-frame clones and lacks some. The sample holds approximately 130,000 clones, roughly 81% seen once. Material: peripheral blood. The receptors originated from a human donor in a cohort sampled during active COVID-19.

To note about this clone: Other DNA variants within this sample encode the same CDR3. The rearrangement joins TRBV7-9 to TRBJ1-2, with 8 bases fitting TRBD1. V lost 4 bases and J lost 8; bases outside the gene matches: 3. The germline V gene has CDR1 SEHNR and CDR2 FQNEAQ (reference sequence). The CDR3 is 12 residues long. CDR3 sequence (DNA): TGTGCCAGCAGCTGGACAGGGAAAGGCTACACCTTC. Translating it yields CASSWTGKGYTF.

V gene TRBV30 combines with J gene TRBJ1-2, with D hard to call. Germline assignment: CDR1 GTSNPN and CDR2 SVGIG (reference sequence). V lost 0 bases to trimming and J lost 6 bases, with 8 bases between them. The CDR3 covers 12 residues. CDR3 sequence: CAWSVRGDGYTF. Written as DNA, the CDR3 is TGTGCCTGGAGTGTACGCGGGGATGGCTACACCTTC.

The CDR3: CASSSTDREYGYTF. The CDR3, as DNA: TGTGCCAGCAGCTCGACGGACAGGGAATATGGCTACACCTTC. The J gene is TRBJ1-2, the V gene TRBV11-1; 8 bases fit TRBD1. Losses at the gene ends were 4 bases for V and 5 bases for J; bases not matched to a gene: 6. This CDR3 region has 14 residues. In germline, CDR1 is SGHAT, CDR2 FQDESV (reference sequence).

The chain combines TRBV3-1 (or the pseudogene TRBV3-2) with TRBJ1-2; tentative D call: TRBD1 (5 bases). Germline V gene data show CDR1 as LGHDT and CDR2 as YNNKEL (reference sequence). Trimming cost V 4 bases and J 5 bases, with 8 bases left between them. This CDR3 comprises 12 residues. CDR3 protein: CASSRRGYGYTF. Here the CDR3 DNA reads TGTGCCAGCAGCCGACGGGGGTATGGCTACACCTTC.

The DNA of the CDR3 is TGTGCCACCAGGGGGGCAATGGACCACACTGAAGCTTTCTTT. Encoded protein: CATRGAMDHTEAFF. The J gene is TRBJ1-1, the V gene TRBV24-1; a weak D match, TRBD1 (6 bases). CDR1 and CDR2 (germline): KGHDR, SFDVKD. V lost 7 bases and J lost 3, with 14 bases in between. The CDR3 runs 14 residues.

The chain combines TRBV10-3 with TRBJ1-6, with TRBD1 as a possible D gene (6 bases). Germline-derived CDR1 and CDR2 are ENHRY and SYGVKD. Trimming removed 3 bases at V and 14 bases at J, with 11 bases between. The CDR3 contains 12 residues. The CDR3 spells CAISDGGATLHF. CDR3 DNA: TGTGCCATCAGTGATGGGGGGGCCACCCTCCACTTT.

The rearrangement uses TRBV19 and TRBJ1-2; D uncertain. CDR1 is LNHDA and CDR2 is SQIVND in the germline V gene (reference sequence). V was trimmed by 1 base and J by 3 bases, leaving 9 bases between them. The CDR3 spans 14 residues. Written as DNA, the CDR3 is TGTGCCAGTAGTATAGGGTCAGTCGACTATGGCTACACCTTC. It codes for CASSIGSVDYGYTF.

J is TRBJ2-7 and V is TRBV3-1 (or the pseudogene TRBV3-2); TRBD2 matches at 10 bases. Per germline, CDR1 LGHDT and CDR2 YNNKEL (reference sequence). J lost 2 bases, V lost 4 bases, and 8 bases had no gene match. This CDR3 region has 16 residues. CDR3 nucleotide sequence: TGTGCCAGCAGCCTAAAGGTAGCGGGGGGCCCCTACGAGCAGTACTTC. It translates to CASSLKVAGGPYEQYF.

The V call is TRBV5-1, the J call TRBJ2-2; a weak D match, TRBD1 (6 bases). The ends were cut back, 2 bases at V and 3 bases at J, with 11 bases in the middle. Germline V gives CDR1 SGHRS, CDR2 YFSETQ. CDR3 length: 15 residues. DNA of the CDR3: TGCGCCAGCAGCTTCGGGACATCCGACACCGGGGAGCTGTTTTTT. It is translated as CASSFGTSDTGELFF.

This rearrangement joins TRBV10-3 to TRBJ1-2, with D uncertain. The V end was cut by 2 bases, the J end by 3 bases, with 7 bases between. Germline CDR1 ENHRY, CDR2 SYGVKD. The CDR3 runs 13 residues. The CDR3 sequence: CAISESADYGYTF. The CDR3 DNA follows: TGTGCCATCAGTGAGAGCGCCGACTATGGCTACACCTTC.

This chain joins TRBV12-3 or TRBV12-4 and TRBJ2-3; no reliable D call. Trimming removed 6 bases at V and 5 bases at J, with 6 bases between. This CDR3 is 11 amino acids long. Written as DNA, the CDR3 is TGTGCCAGCAGGGGCCAAGATACGCAGTATTTT. Its protein is CASRGQDTQYF.

This clone was found once. The V and J genes are TRBV6-6 and TRBJ2-5; tentatively, D is TRBD2 (5 bases). CDR1 MNHNY and CDR2 SVGAGI come from the germline V gene (reference sequence). The V end was cut by 4 bases, the J end by 5 bases, with 5 bases between. This CDR3 comprises 11 residues. The CDR3 loop is CASSSGETQYF. In DNA, the CDR3 is TGTGCCAGCAGTTCGGGGGAGACCCAGTACTTC.

This sequence joins TRBV11-2 and TRBJ2-3; 8 positions agree with TRBD1. This CDR3 region has 15 residues. CDR1 SGHAT and CDR2 FQNNGV come from the germline V gene. V was pared by 7 bases and J by 7 bases, with 13 bases of the junction left unmatched. The CDR3 region has the DNA TGTGCCAGCAACCCGTCAGGGGGCGGACCTTATACGCAGTATTTT. Protein product: CASNPSGGGPYTQYF.

V gene TRBV5-1 combines with J gene TRBJ2-2; D perhaps matches TRBD1 (5 bases). The V end was cut by 1 base, the J end by 2 bases, with 9 bases between. Germline CDR1 reads SGHRS; CDR2 reads YFSETQ. The CDR3 has 15 amino acids. The CDR3 DNA reads as TGCGCCAGCAGCTTGACTCAGGGAAACACCGGGGAGCTGTTTTTT. It translates to CASSLTQGNTGELFF.

This clone was seen a handful of times. The rearrangement joins TRBV3-1 (or the pseudogene TRBV3-2) to TRBJ2-7; 9 bases fit TRBD2. J was trimmed by 5 bases and V by 1 base; bases with no gene match: 0. This CDR3 comprises 13 residues. Germline values: CDR1 LGHDT, CDR2 YNNKEL (reference sequence). The CDR3 DNA reads TGTGCCAGCAGCCAAGGCGGGGGGGACGAGCAGTACTTC. It translates to CASSQGGGDEQYF.

The chain recombines TRBV25-1 with TRBJ1-1; TRBD1 is a possible D gene (5 bases). Trimming shortened V by 8 bases and J by 1 base, and 11 bases separated the two germline ends. Germline V gives CDR1 MGHDK, CDR2 SYGVNS. CDR3 length: 13 residues. CDR3 nucleotide sequence: TGTGCCAGCGCGAACCAGGGGAACACTGAAGCTTTCTTT. Its protein product is CASANQGNTEAFF.

The chain uses TRBV7-6 and TRBJ2-3, with D possibly TRBD1 on 6 matching bases. V shed 5 bases and J shed 2 bases, with 14 bases lying between them. The germline CDR1 and CDR2 sequences are SGHVS and FNYEAQ. The CDR3 extends over 15 amino acids. The DNA for the CDR3 is TGTGCCAGCAGCACCTCGGGACACTTCACAGATACGCAGTATTTT. As protein: CASSTSGHFTDTQYF.

The chain carries TRBV3-1 (or the pseudogene TRBV3-2) and TRBJ2-7; 9 bases fit TRBD2. This CDR3 has 18 amino acids. The germline gives CDR1 LGHDT, CDR2 YNNKEL (reference sequence). With V trimmed by 4 bases and J by 2 bases, 15 bases remained unmatched. Here the CDR3 DNA reads TGTGCCAGCAGCCCATACGCGGGCGGGGGGGCCAGTCCCTACGAGCAGTACTTC. Its protein is CASSPYAGGGASPYEQYF.

The chain carries TRBV11-3 and TRBJ2-7; D might be TRBD1 (6 bases). CDR3 length: 13 residues. Per germline, CDR1 SGHNT and CDR2 YENEEA. V dropped 5 bases and J dropped 5 bases, with 13 bases sitting between them. CDR3 coding DNA: TGTGCCAGCAGCCAAACAGGGTTTGACGAGCAGTACTTC. Translating gives CASSQTGFDEQYF.

The genes are TRBV7-9 and TRBJ1-1; 7 nucleotides align to TRBD1. Germline loops: CDR1 SEHNR, CDR2 FQNEAQ (reference sequence). After removal of 1 base from V and 5 bases from J, the junction contained 10 bases not matched to a gene. The CDR3 has 16 amino acids. The CDR3 is CASSLGGGALSTEAFF. The CDR3 coding sequence is TGTGCCAGCAGCTTAGGAGGGGGCGCTCTTTCAACTGAAGCTTTCTTT.

This clone was recorded only once. The chain has TRBV19 and TRBJ1-5; possible D gene TRBD1, 5 bases. CDR3 size: 16 residues. Between the trimmed V and J ends, which lost 6 bases and 1 base, there was a span of 16 bases. The germline V gene has CDR1 LNHDA and CDR2 SQIVND (reference sequence). The CDR3 nucleotides are TGTGCCAGTAGGATCCAGGGAAGGTGGAGCAATCAGCCCCAGCATTTT. Translated, it gives CASRIQGRWSNQPQHF.

This clone was picked up one time. This rearrangement joins TRBV20-1 to TRBJ2-1; 12 nucleotides align to TRBD2. With 4 bases clipped from V and 7 bases from J, the junction kept 8 bases outside the gene matches. The CDR3 totals 15 residues. The germline V gene has CDR1 DFQATT and CDR2 SNEGSKA (reference sequence). CDR3 loop: CSATELAGGRNEQFF. As DNA, the CDR3 is TGCAGTGCTACTGAGCTAGCGGGGGGGCGTAATGAGCAGTTCTTC.

This rearrangement joins TRBV30 to TRBJ1-2, with D possibly TRBD1 on 5 matching bases. Per germline, CDR1 GTSNPN and CDR2 SVGIG (reference sequence). The V end was cut by 4 bases, the J end by 8 bases, with 14 bases between. The CDR3 length is 12 residues. The CDR3 sequence: CAWKAVKGGYTF. CDR3 sequence (DNA): TGTGCCTGGAAGGCCGTTAAGGGGGGCTACACCTTC.

The chain has TRBV4-1 and TRBJ2-5, with TRBD2 matching over 9 bases. CDR3 length equals 17 residues. The V and J ends lost 0 bases and 1 base, in that order; junction bases with no gene match: 6. Germline CDR1 reads MGHRA; CDR2 reads YSYEKL. The CDR3 protein is CASSQDGLAGLQETQYF. CDR3 in DNA: TGCGCCAGCAGCCAAGATGGGCTAGCGGGGCTCCAAGAGACCCAGTACTTC.